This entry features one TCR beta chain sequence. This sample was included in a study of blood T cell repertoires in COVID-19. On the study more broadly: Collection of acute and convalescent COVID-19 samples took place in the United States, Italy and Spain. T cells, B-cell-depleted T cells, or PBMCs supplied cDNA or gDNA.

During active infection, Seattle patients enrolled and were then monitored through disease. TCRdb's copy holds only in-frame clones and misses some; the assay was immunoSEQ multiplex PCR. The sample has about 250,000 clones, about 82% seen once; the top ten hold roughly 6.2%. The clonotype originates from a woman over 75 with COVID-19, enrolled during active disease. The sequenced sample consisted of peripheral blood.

Written as DNA, the CDR3 is TGTGCCAGCAGACGGGGGACAGGGGGCCTCGGGGAGAACGACGAGCAGTACTTC. Encoded protein: CASRRGTGGLGENDEQYF. V and J are TRBV28 and TRBJ2-7; TRBD1 matches 12 bases. CDR1 is MDHEN, CDR2 SYDVKM, per germline. The CDR3 contains 18 residues. V trimming: 6 bases; J trimming: 5 bases; junction bases outside the gene matches: 17.